This T cell receptor beta chain comes out of a study of shared clonotypes between healthy human individuals. Genomic DNA of every subset was divided equally among multiple immunoSEQ plates. Repertoires were generated with immunoSEQ multiplex PCR, while TCRdb's copy carries only in-frame clones and drops some. Found here are about 2 million clones, just under 95% of them singletons; the top ten hold 0.95% to 1.5%. CD45RO-negative cells were positively selected for CCR7, leaving out terminally differentiated effector memory CD45RA+ cells. The CDR3 covers 15 residues. Trimming took 0 bases from V and 2 from J, leaving 11 bases between them. Germline CDR1 MGHRA, CDR2 YSYEKL.

The clonotype comes from a man younger than 30 in good health. The chain has TRBV4-1 and TRBJ2-7; D gene ambiguous. Sequencing was done on a sample of naive CD8+ T cells sorted from blood. The CDR3 is CASSQEKDATYEQYF. The DNA of the CDR3 is TGCGCCAGCAGCCAAGAGAAGGACGCAACCTACGAGCAGTACTTC.